The table lists the clone carrying this T cell receptor beta chain with a few counts. The antigen remains undetermined. The data stem from a study of cytomegalovirus exposure and HLA in healthy donors. The ends were cut back, 6 bases at V and 2 bases at J, with 7 bases in the middle. Germline V gives CDR1 SNHLY, CDR2 FYNNEI. This CDR3 region has 12 residues. Study-level results: The presence/absence work took it that sequencing depth was about the same across donors. TCR beta chains associated with HLA were, in a later analysis, more clonally expanded than equally common others. The authors confirmed in vitro that a few CMV-associated chains were specific for CMV antigens.

A multiplex PCR was run with 60 Vbeta primers and 13 Jbeta primers. The method was immunoSEQ multiplex PCR; TCRdb's version includes in-frame clones alone and lacks a portion of them. In the table there are about 89,000 clones, 70% to 85% of which are singletons. V usage is TRBV2 and J usage is TRBJ1-1; no reliable D call. This receptor was taken from a man aged 25-45 years in good health and CMV-seronegative. Sequences were obtained from PBMCs. Written as DNA, the CDR3 is TGTGCCAGCAGCTACAGAAACACTGAAGCTTTCTTT. This gives the protein CASSYRNTEAFF.